Below are 20 T cell receptor beta chains sequenced from a single sample in a study of beta chain features in type 1 diabetes. TCRB transcripts that were expressed got sequenced, as all of the isolated RNA had been reverse transcribed. The data were produced by immunoSEQ multiplex PCR, yet TCRdb's version contains in-frame clones alone and is incomplete. The sample shows hundreds of thousands of clones, under 20% of them seen only once. The material sequenced was naive CD4+ T cells from blood. All receptors come from a woman younger than 30 in good health.

The V call is TRBV28, the J call TRBJ2-7; TRBD2 agrees at 13 bases. After removal of 3 bases from V and 4 bases from J, the junction contained 12 bases not matched to a gene. CDR1 MDHEN and CDR2 SYDVKM come from the germline V gene. The CDR3 contains 18 residues. The CDR3 is CASSFLEPWTSGRYEQYF. The CDR3 nucleotides are TGTGCCAGCAGTTTCCTCGAGCCTTGGACTAGCGGGAGATACGAGCAGTACTTC.

The CDR3 region is CASSVGTAYGYTF. DNA for the CDR3: TGCGCCAGCAGTGTAGGGACAGCCTATGGCTACACCTTC. The chain joins TRBV10-2 to TRBJ1-2; TRBD1 matches at 7 bases. The CDR3 extends over 13 amino acids. From germline, CDR1 is WSHSY and CDR2 SAAADI. The trim removed 4 bases at V and 4 bases at J, leaving 3 bases unmatched.

The gene calls are TRBV28 and TRBJ2-6; the match to TRBD2 covers 14 bases. V trimming: 7 bases; J trimming: 3 bases; junction bases outside the gene matches: 5. This CDR3 contains 17 residues. The germline CDR1 and CDR2 sequences are MDHEN and SYDVKM. The CDR3 region is CASIGTSGSIGANVLTF. CDR3 DNA sequence: TGTGCCAGCATCGGGACTAGCGGGAGTATTGGGGCCAACGTCCTGACTTTC.

This clone was seen a handful of times. The genes are TRBV2 and TRBJ1-5; D is uncertain. The germline V gene has CDR1 SNHLY and CDR2 FYNNEI. CDR3 length equals 14 residues. V lost 7 bases and J 7 bases, leaving 17 bases between the germline ends. This CDR3 is CASTSPGHSQPQHF. As DNA, the CDR3 is TGTGCCAGCACCTCACCCGGCCACAGCCAGCCCCAGCATTTT. The full variable domain, its missing parts supplied by reference TRBV2 and TRBJ1-5, is EPEVTQTPSHQVTQMGQEVILRCVPISNHLYFYWYRQILGQKVEFLVSFYNNEISEKSEIFDDQFSVERPDGSNFTLKIRSTKLEDSAMYFCASTSPGHSQPQHFGDGTRLSIL.

The rearrangement joins TRBV13 to TRBJ2-3; D not certain. CDR1 PRHDT and CDR2 FYEKMQ come from the germline V gene (reference sequence). CDR3 length equals 16 residues. Between the trimmed V and J ends, which lost 1 base and 1 base, there was a span of 12 bases. The CDR3 DNA follows: TGTGCCAGCAGCTTAGTTCGGTGGGCGGGCACAGATACGCAGTATTTT. It specifies CASSLVRWAGTDTQYF. Full variable domain (outside the CDR3, taken from reference TRBV13 and TRBJ2-3): AAGVIQSPRHLIKEKRETATLKCYPIPRHDTVYWYQQGPGQDPQFLISFYEKMQSDKGSIPDRFSAQQFSDYHSELNMSSLELGDSALYFCASSLVRWAGTDTQYFGPGTRLTVL.

This clone was seen more than once but under ten times. This CDR3 reads CAISEEDTHATNEKLFF. CDR3 nucleotide sequence: TGTGCCATCAGTGAGGAGGACACGCATGCAACTAATGAAAAACTGTTTTTT. This rearrangement joins TRBV10-3 to TRBJ1-4; D may be TRBD1 (5 bases). The V gene lost 2 bases and the J gene lost 0 bases, with 13 bases spanning the gap. CDR3 length: 17 residues. Germline V lookup: CDR1 ENHRY, CDR2 SYGVKD.

The V gene is TRBV9, the J gene TRBJ1-2; no clear D. This CDR3 is 14 amino acids long. Germline assignment: CDR1 SGDLS and CDR2 YYNGEE. Trimming pared 0 bases from V and 2 bases from J, leaving 8 bases between. The CDR3 spells CASSVGGLNYGYTF. CDR3 coding DNA: TGTGCCAGCAGCGTAGGTGGACTGAACTATGGCTACACCTTC.

V and J are TRBV18 and TRBJ1-1; TRBD1 matches 9 bases. After removal of 5 bases from V and 1 base from J, the junction contained 5 bases not matched to a gene. Germline lookup yields CDR1 KGHSH and CDR2 LQKENI. The CDR3 extends over 15 amino acids. As DNA, the CDR3 is TGTGCCAGCTCATCAAGGACAGGGGAGAACACTGAAGCTTTCTTT. It is translated as CASSSRTGENTEAFF.

Only a few counts were recorded for this clone. The chain recombines TRBV18 with TRBJ1-1; no firm D call. Trimming took 3 bases from V and 1 from J, leaving 9 bases between them. The length of the CDR3 is 14 residues. Germline loops: CDR1 KGHSH, CDR2 LQKENI. The CDR3 is CASSPFEENTEAFF. The CDR3 DNA reads TGTGCCAGCTCACCCTTCGAGGAGAACACTGAAGCTTTCTTT.

There are a few counts of this clone. The CDR3 coding sequence is TGTGCCAGCAGCATGGGACACAGGAATGAAAAACTGTTTTTT. Translated, it gives CASSMGHRNEKLFF. V usage is TRBV5-6 and J usage is TRBJ1-4, with D possibly matching TRBD1 (6 bases). Germline V gene data show CDR1 as SGHDT and CDR2 as YYEEEE. Between the trimmed V and J ends, which lost 4 bases and 5 bases, there was a span of 12 bases. The CDR3 extends over 14 amino acids.

This chain connects TRBV28 to TRBJ2-4, with D possibly called TRBD1 or TRBD2 (5 bases each). Trimming stripped 7 bases from V and 1 base from J, with 14 bases between. CDR3 size: 15 residues. CDR1 is MDHEN and CDR2 is SYDVKM in the germline V gene. This CDR3 is CASTRAGLAKNIQYF. CDR3 sequence (DNA): TGTGCCAGCACGAGGGCAGGGCTGGCCAAAAACATTCAGTACTTC.

This clone was seen only a few times. V and J are TRBV7-2 and TRBJ2-7, with TRBD2 identical over 11 bases. Losses at the gene ends were 5 bases for V and 3 bases for J; bases not matched to a gene: 6. CDR3 length: 15 amino acids. CDR1 is SGHTA and CDR2 is FQGNSA in the germline V gene. The CDR3 DNA sequence: TGTGCCAGCAGCCTGACTAGCGGGGCAAACTACGAGCAGTACTTC. Amino acid sequence: CASSLTSGANYEQYF.

Turning to this clone: Other DNA sequences of this sample code for an identical CDR3. The rearrangement uses TRBV7-9 and TRBJ2-5; D ambiguous. Trimming shortened V by 2 bases and J by 5 bases, and 9 bases separated the two germline ends. Germline CDR1 reads SEHNR; CDR2 reads FQNEAQ (reference sequence). This CDR3 spans 13 amino acids. The CDR3, as DNA: TGTGCCAGCAGCTTATTCGAGAGGGAGACCCAGTACTTC. Residues: CASSLFERETQYF.

The chain has TRBV5-4 and TRBJ2-3; the D gene is possibly TRBD2 (5 bases). The CDR3 covers 13 residues. The ends were cut back, 6 bases at V and 4 bases at J, with 12 bases in the middle. Germline V gene sequence: CDR1 SGHNT, CDR2 YYREEE (reference sequence). CDR3 in DNA: TGTGCCAGCATGGAGGCGGCGGCAGATACGCAGTATTTT. It is translated as CASMEAAADTQYF.

As concerns this clone: One end of the junction fails to match germline, which may point to a read error. The V gene is TRBV7-9, the J gene TRBJ1-2, with a weak D call TRBD1 (5 bases). Germline V gene data show CDR1 as SEHNR and CDR2 as FQNEAQ (reference sequence). The CDR3 spans 14 residues. The CDR3 is CASSRRQSSYGCTF. CDR3 nucleotides: TGTGCCAGCAGCAGACGACAGTCCTCCTATGGCTGCACCTTC.

The genes are TRBV2 and TRBJ2-5; the match to TRBD1 covers 10 bases. The CDR3 totals 14 residues. The V gene end was trimmed by 4 bases and the J gene end by 4 bases; junction bases not matched to a gene: 3. Germline V gives CDR1 SNHLY, CDR2 FYNNEI. The CDR3 region is CASSAGTGAETQYF. In DNA, the CDR3 is TGTGCCAGCAGTGCCGGGACAGGGGCAGAGACCCAGTACTTC.

V gene TRBV19 combines with J gene TRBJ2-2; D call uncertain. Looked up from germline, CDR1 is LNHDA and CDR2 is SQIVND (reference sequence). Trimming stripped 6 bases from V and 5 bases from J, with 13 bases between. The length of the CDR3 is 14 residues. The CDR3 protein is CASSPVAETGELFF. The DNA of the CDR3 is TGTGCCAGTAGCCCCGTCGCGGAAACCGGGGAGCTGTTTTTT.

The chain carries TRBV11-2 and TRBJ2-5, with D possibly matching TRBD2 (6 bases). V was pared by 2 bases and J by 7 bases, with 14 bases between. The V gene's germline CDR1 is SGHAT and CDR2 FQNNGV. The CDR3 is made up of 14 amino acids. The CDR3: CASSLSFGAGTQYF. The CDR3 coding sequence is TGTGCCAGCAGCTTAAGTTTCGGAGCGGGGACCCAGTACTTC.

The sample holds a few counts of this clone. The V gene is TRBV6-5, the J gene TRBJ1-2; D is perhaps TRBD1 (5 bases). Trimming removed 5 bases at V and 3 bases at J, with 13 bases between. The germline gives CDR1 MNHEY, CDR2 SVGAGI. There are 14 residues in the CDR3. Written as DNA, the CDR3 is TGTGCCAGCAGTACGGGGGACGGCTACTATGGCTACACCTTC. Amino acid sequence: CASSTGDGYYGYTF.

This clone was counted only a few times. V and J are TRBV6-1 and TRBJ2-7, with 8 bases lining up with TRBD1. V was pared by 6 bases and J by 2 bases, with 6 bases of the junction left unmatched. Germline lookup yields CDR1 MNHNS and CDR2 SASEGT. The CDR3 runs to 14 residues. The CDR3 spells CASSFGQGTYEQYF. In nucleotides, the CDR3 is TGTGCCAGCAGCTTTGGACAGGGAACCTACGAGCAGTACTTC.